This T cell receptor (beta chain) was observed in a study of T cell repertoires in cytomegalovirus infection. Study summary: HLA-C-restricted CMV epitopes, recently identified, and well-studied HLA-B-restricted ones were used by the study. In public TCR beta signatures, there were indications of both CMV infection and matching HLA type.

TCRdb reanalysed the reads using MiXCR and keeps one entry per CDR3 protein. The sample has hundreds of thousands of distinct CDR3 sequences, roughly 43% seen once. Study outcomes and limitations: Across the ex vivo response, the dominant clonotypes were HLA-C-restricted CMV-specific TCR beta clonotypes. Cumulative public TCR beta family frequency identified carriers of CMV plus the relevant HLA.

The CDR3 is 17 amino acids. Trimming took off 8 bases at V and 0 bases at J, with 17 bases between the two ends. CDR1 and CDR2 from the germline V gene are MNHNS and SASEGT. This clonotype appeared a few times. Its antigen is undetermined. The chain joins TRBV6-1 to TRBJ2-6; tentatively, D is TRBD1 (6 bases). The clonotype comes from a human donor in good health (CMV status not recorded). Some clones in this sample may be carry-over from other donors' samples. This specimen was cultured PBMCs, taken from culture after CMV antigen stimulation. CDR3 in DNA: TGTGCCAGCTGGACGACAGGCGTAACCTCTGGGGCCAACGTCCTGACTTTC. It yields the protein CASWTTGVTSGANVLTF.